The 13 T cell receptor beta chains given below trace back to one sample, sequenced in a study of control samples from healthy donors and cancer patients. Generated by immunoSEQ multiplex PCR, the TCRdb table keeps only in-frame clones and is missing some. The data contain around 49,000 clones, approximately 89% of them seen just once; the ten biggest clones take up roughly 1.5%. Sequenced: PBMCs. These receptors all come from a man aged 35 to 55 with colorectal cancer.

The V gene is TRBV5-4, the J gene TRBJ1-3; D unresolved. V was trimmed by 2 bases and J by 4 bases, leaving 10 bases between them. Germline V gene data show CDR1 as SGHNT and CDR2 as YYREEE (reference sequence). The CDR3 extends over 14 amino acids. This CDR3 is CASSFGEWGNTIYF. CDR3 coding DNA: TGTGCCAGCAGCTTCGGAGAATGGGGAAACACCATATATTTT.

The V gene is TRBV27, the J gene TRBJ1-4; TRBD1 matches 11 bases. Germline V gives CDR1 MNHEY, CDR2 SMNVEV (reference sequence). The CDR3 contains 17 residues. V shed 2 bases, J shed 0 bases, and the junction held 2 bases outside the gene matches. CDR3 amino acids: CASSLQGQGATNEKLFF. DNA of the CDR3: TGTGCCAGCAGTTTACAGGGACAGGGGGCAACTAATGAAAAACTGTTTTTT.

This chain uses TRBV7-9 with TRBJ2-5; TRBD2 matches 7 bases. Germline CDR1 is SEHNR and CDR2 is FQNEAQ (reference sequence). The CDR3 length is 14 residues. Trimming cost V 3 bases and J 5 bases; bases outside gene matches: 6. CDR3: CASSLAGEWETQYF. CDR3 bases: TGTGCCAGCAGCTTGGCGGGAGAGTGGGAGACCCAGTACTTC.

The chain has TRBV6-2 or TRBV6-3 and TRBJ2-5; TRBD2 matches at 10 bases. Germline CDR1 and CDR2: MNHEY and SVGEGT. The CDR3 spans 16 residues. With 6 bases clipped from V and 7 bases from J, the junction kept 14 bases outside the gene matches. This chain's CDR3 is CASSPFGSGRAGTQYF. CDR3 coding DNA: TGTGCCAGCAGCCCCTTTGGAAGCGGGAGGGCCGGGACCCAGTACTTC.

The chain has TRBV4-2 and TRBJ2-7, with D possibly matching TRBD1 (5 bases). V lost 0 bases to trimming and J lost 0 bases, with 12 bases between them. The CDR3 runs to 16 residues. The germline V gene has CDR1 LGHNA and CDR2 YNFKEQ. The CDR3 sequence is CASSQEKGKGSYEQYF. In DNA, the CDR3 is TGTGCCAGCAGCCAAGAAAAGGGGAAGGGCTCCTACGAGCAGTACTTC.

The rearrangement joins TRBV7-2 to TRBJ2-2, with D perhaps TRBD1 (6 bases). With 8 bases removed from V and 3 bases from J, the gap between germline ends came to 16 bases. This CDR3 has 15 amino acids. Looked up from germline, CDR1 is SGHTA and CDR2 is FQGNSA. In DNA form, the CDR3 reads TGTGCCAGCTCAAGGGGGTCCCGTTACACCGGGGAGCTGTTTTTT. This encodes CASSRGSRYTGELFF.

The rearrangement joins TRBV7-9 to TRBJ1-2; D uncertain. Trimming took off 4 bases at V and 4 bases at J, with 4 bases between the two ends. The CDR3 length is 11 residues. Germline CDR1 is SEHNR and CDR2 is FQNEAQ (reference sequence). CDR3 in DNA: TGTGCCAGCAGCTCAGGCTATGGCTACACCTTC. As protein: CASSSGYGYTF.

The rearrangement links TRBV24-1 to TRBJ2-3; 8 bases align to TRBD2. Germline-derived CDR1 and CDR2 are KGHDR and SFDVKD. The CDR3 is 17 residues long. V dropped 4 bases and J dropped 1; count of bases not matched to a gene: 9. As DNA, the CDR3 is TGTGCCACCAGTGACCCCGAGGGAGCGGGAGGCACAGATACGCAGTATTTT. Its protein product is CATSDPEGAGGTDTQYF.

This chain joins TRBV7-9 and TRBJ1-3, with a tentative D call TRBD1 (5 bases). V lost 1 base to trimming and J lost 4 bases, with 5 bases between them. CDR1 is SEHNR and CDR2 is FQNEAQ in the germline V gene (reference sequence). CDR3 length equals 13 residues. The CDR3 loop is CASSLGQGNTIYF. The CDR3 DNA sequence: TGTGCCAGCAGCTTAGGACAGGGAAACACCATATATTTT.

This clone is a singleton in its sample. This rearrangement joins TRBV19 to TRBJ1-1, with 10 bases that match TRBD1. The CDR3 extends over 14 amino acids. The germline V gene has CDR1 LNHDA and CDR2 SQIVND (reference sequence). Trimming took 5 bases from V and 6 from J; bases not matched to a gene: 6. For the CDR3, the DNA is TGTGCCAGTAGTCCGGGACAGGGGCACGCTGAAGCTTTCTTT. This codes for CASSPGQGHAEAFF.

This rearrangement joins TRBV2 to TRBJ2-7; the match to TRBD2 covers 10 bases. From germline, CDR1 is SNHLY and CDR2 FYNNEI. After removal of 4 bases from V and 0 bases from J, the junction contained 12 bases not matched to a gene. This CDR3 is built from 18 residues. This CDR3 reads CASSVERSLAGDSYEQYF. CDR3 DNA sequence: TGTGCCAGCAGTGTTGAGCGGAGCCTAGCGGGAGACTCCTACGAGCAGTACTTC. The variable domain in full, with the rest retrieved from reference TRBV2 and TRBJ2-7, is EPEVTQTPSHQVTQMGQEVILRCVPISNHLYFYWYRQILGQKVEFLVSFYNNEISEKSEIFDDQFSVERPDGSNFTLKIRSTKLEDSAMYFCASSVERSLAGDSYEQYFGPGTRLTVT.

The chain joins TRBV7-6 to TRBJ1-3; no firm D call. Germline loops: CDR1 SGHVS, CDR2 FNYEAQ. Deletions cut 1 base from V and 4 bases from J, with 2 bases between. The CDR3 is 12 residues long. The CDR3: CASSLVGNTIYF. The CDR3 coding sequence is TGTGCCAGCAGCTTAGTCGGAAACACCATATATTTT.

The rearrangement uses TRBV9 and TRBJ2-7; 8 bases match TRBD2. The CDR3 contains 16 residues. Germline-derived CDR1 and CDR2 are SGDLS and YYNGEE. Germline trimming cut 0 bases from V and 0 bases from J; bases unmatched to any gene: 5. The CDR3, as DNA: TGTGCCAGCAGCGTAGGCTCTAGCGGGTACTCCTACGAGCAGTACTTC. Its protein is CASSVGSSGYSYEQYF.